Listed below are T cell receptor beta chains from one sample, sequenced in a study of vaccination and CD4 T cells after COVID-19. Their antigens remain unidentified. MiXCR, run by TCRdb on the PCR reads, gives a single entry per CDR3 protein. The data hold some 14,000 distinct CDR3 sequences, with about 48% observed a single time. Specimen: CD4+ T cells from blood, cultured in vitro, collected before SARS-CoV-2 vaccination. The source is a human donor who had recovered from COVID-19. Both conserved end residues are trimmed from each CDR3. Each record gives: clone size, D gene, V gene, CDR3 protein. A D gene is named only where the DNA matches it firmly. Rows may omit the clone size; those that give it use once, few, many or a size class.

abundance: once
d_gene: NA
v_gene: TRBV20-1
CDR3aa: SAPGTYSTDTQY

abundance: few
d_gene: TRBD2
v_gene: TRBV6-1
CDR3aa: ASSDQLAGLNTGELF

abundance: once
d_gene: NA
v_gene: TRBV12-3/TRBV12-4
CDR3aa: ASSPRASNTEAF

abundance: NA
d_gene: NA
v_gene: TRBV30
CDR3aa: AWSEFSVLQF

abundance: NA
d_gene: NA
v_gene: TRBV5-4
CDR3aa: ASSVVGPEETQY

abundance: NA
d_gene: NA
v_gene: TRBV28
CDR3aa: ASHRAHQPQH

abundance: NA
d_gene: TRBD1
v_gene: TRBV10-3
CDR3aa: AISESTGTEQY

abundance: few
d_gene: NA
v_gene: TRBV20-1
CDR3aa: SARDPGRGFTEAF

abundance: NA
d_gene: TRBD2
v_gene: TRBV20-1
CDR3aa: SASREGYTDTQY

abundance: NA
d_gene: TRBD2
v_gene: TRBV6-5
CDR3aa: ASSYRTGGREQY

abundance: NA
d_gene: NA
v_gene: TRBV11-2
CDR3aa: ASSPDLNYGYT

abundance: NA
d_gene: NA
v_gene: TRBV30
CDR3aa: AWSVPSLQLY

abundance: NA
d_gene: TRBD1
v_gene: TRBV18
CDR3aa: ASSPRDRDDTEAF

abundance: NA
d_gene: NA
v_gene: TRBV30
CDR3aa: AWSVGTDTQY

abundance: once
d_gene: NA
v_gene: TRBV28
CDR3aa: ASRQGGGNYGYT

abundance: NA
d_gene: NA
v_gene: TRBV7-2
CDR3aa: ASSLDGGRRNEQF

abundance: NA
d_gene: NA
v_gene: TRBV28
CDR3aa: ASSEYRVIRY

abundance: NA
d_gene: NA
v_gene: TRBV20-1
CDR3aa: SARLPGQSLNTSPLH

abundance: NA
d_gene: NA
v_gene: TRBV6-1
CDR3aa: ATHSVIRKRTQY

abundance: NA
d_gene: NA
v_gene: TRBV12-3/TRBV12-4
CDR3aa: ASSFEETQY